The 14 T cell receptor beta chains presented below share a single source sample, sequenced in a study of blood T cell repertoires in COVID-19. Measured with immunoSEQ multiplex PCR; TCRdb has only the in-frame clones, and not every one. The table lists 160,000 or so clones, about 79% of them singletons. Material: peripheral blood. These receptors all come from a woman aged 50 to 65 with acute or convalescent COVID-19.

The count of this clone is one. This chain links TRBV7-9 with TRBJ1-3, with D perhaps TRBD1 (5 bases). Germline loops: CDR1 SEHNR, CDR2 FQNEAQ (reference sequence). The CDR3 is 15 residues long. V was cut by 3 bases and J by 0 bases, with 9 bases left in between. This CDR3 reads CASSLEGRSGNTIYF. As DNA, the CDR3 is TGTGCCAGCAGCTTGGAGGGGCGCTCTGGAAACACCATATATTTT. The variable domain in full, completed from reference TRBV7-9 and TRBJ1-3, reads DTGVSQNPRHKITKRGQNVTFRCDPISEHNRLYWYRQTLGQGPEFLTYFQNEAQLEKSRLLSDRFSAERPKGSFSTLEIQRTEQGDSAMYLCASSLEGRSGNTIYFGEGSWLTVV.

This clone was picked up one time. The J gene is TRBJ1-1, the V gene TRBV18; D gene uncertain. The CDR3 has 14 residues. The germline gives CDR1 KGHSH, CDR2 LQKENI. Between the trimmed V and J ends, which lost 3 bases and 3 bases, there was a span of 11 bases. Written as DNA, the CDR3 is TGTGCCAGCTCACCGGCGTGGGCAGACACTGAAGCTTTCTTT. Translation: CASSPAWADTEAFF.

Here the CDR3 reads CAISWTAGGETQYF. In DNA, the CDR3 is TGTGCCATCAGCTGGACTGCGGGAGGGGAGACCCAGTACTTC. The rearrangement links TRBV10-3 to TRBJ2-5; 9 positions match TRBD2. The V gene end was trimmed by 6 bases and the J gene end by 5 bases; junction bases not matched to a gene: 7. Germline lookup yields CDR1 ENHRY and CDR2 SYGVKD. The CDR3 consists of 14 residues.

This rearrangement joins TRBV4-3 to TRBJ2-1, with TRBD1 as a possible D gene (6 bases). Germline V gives CDR1 LGHNA, CDR2 YSLEER. V was cut by 3 bases and J by 9 bases, with 15 bases left in between. The length of the CDR3 is 14 residues. The CDR3 DNA reads as TGCGCCAGCAGCCACTCCCTATGGACAGTTGAGCAGTTCTTC. Encoded protein: CASSHSLWTVEQFF.

The rearrangement uses TRBV5-6 and TRBJ1-6; TRBD1 agrees at 8 bases. The CDR3 loop spans 16 amino acids. Looked up from germline, CDR1 is SGHDT and CDR2 is YYEEEE. V dropped 7 bases and J dropped 0; count of bases not matched to a gene: 6. CDR3 in DNA: TGTGCCAGCCTACGACAGGGGAGCTCCTATAATTCACCCCTCCACTTT. Its translation: CASLRQGSSYNSPLHF.

J is TRBJ1-6 and V is TRBV11-2; D ambiguous. Trimming took off 2 bases at V and 5 bases at J, with 10 bases between the two ends. From germline, CDR1 is SGHAT and CDR2 FQNNGV. The CDR3 has 15 residues. The CDR3 spells CASSLSFTNNSPLHF. The CDR3 DNA follows: TGTGCCAGCAGCTTAAGTTTTACAAATAATTCACCCCTCCACTTT.

This clone was recorded at least ten times. The J gene is TRBJ2-7, the V gene TRBV28, with 11 nucleotides matching TRBD2. Germline V gene data show CDR1 as MDHEN and CDR2 as SYDVKM. The CDR3 is 17 amino acids. With V trimmed by 2 bases and J by 4 bases, 10 bases remained unmatched. The DNA of the CDR3 is TGTGCCAGCAGTTTACAAAGGGGTCTAGCGGGAGGTTACGAGCAGTACTTC. This encodes CASSLQRGLAGGYEQYF.

The table lists this clone with a count of one. The rearrangement uses TRBV10-3 and TRBJ2-5, with TRBD1 identical over 7 bases. The CDR3 length is 13 residues. Trimming removed 7 bases from V and 3 bases from J; junction bases left unmatched: 5. CDR1 is ENHRY and CDR2 is SYGVKD in the germline V gene. The CDR3 DNA reads as TGTGCCATCAAGAGAGACAGGGAAGAGACCCAGTACTTC. Protein sequence: CAIKRDREETQYF.

The count of this clone is one. The chain carries TRBV2 and TRBJ1-6, with D maybe TRBD1 (6 bases). The CDR3 has 15 amino acids. The ends were cut back, 4 bases at V and 4 bases at J, with 11 bases in the middle. Germline V gene sequence: CDR1 SNHLY, CDR2 FYNNEI. CDR3 nucleotide sequence: TGTGCCAGCAGTGCTAGACAGGAGTATAATTCACCCCTCCACTTT. Translation gives CASSARQEYNSPLHF.

The chain carries TRBV19 and TRBJ2-2; 8 nucleotides match TRBD2. Germline CDR1 is LNHDA and CDR2 is SQIVND (reference sequence). This CDR3 has 16 amino acids. The V segment lost 7 bases and the J segment 1 base; nucleotides outside the gene matches: 8. CDR3 protein: CASTPWRGENTGELFF. In DNA form, the CDR3 reads TGTGCCAGTACCCCCTGGCGGGGGGAGAACACCGGGGAGCTGTTTTTT.

The chain employs TRBV5-1 and TRBJ2-6; D ambiguous. V was shortened by 4 bases and J by 0 bases, with 8 bases between the two germline ends. The germline V gene has CDR1 SGHRS and CDR2 YFSETQ. This CDR3 is 15 amino acids long. The CDR3 sequence is CASSLGSSGANVLTF. DNA for the CDR3: TGCGCCAGCAGCCTAGGAAGCTCTGGGGCCAACGTCCTGACTTTC.

The chain employs TRBV7-2 and TRBJ1-2, with 10 bases matching TRBD1. Germline-derived CDR1 and CDR2 are SGHTA and FQGNSA. The ends lost 5 bases at V and 7 bases at J; junction bases unmatched: 4. The CDR3 totals 13 residues. The CDR3 DNA reads as TGTGCCAGCAGCCCGGGACAGGGGCTTGGCTACACCTTC. Protein product: CASSPGQGLGYTF.

The CDR3 loop is CASSYFQGTSWYEQYF. For the CDR3, the DNA is TGTGCCAGCAGTTACTTTCAGGGGACTAGTTGGTACGAGCAGTACTTC. The V call is TRBV6-2 or TRBV6-3, the J call TRBJ2-7, with 8 positions matching TRBD2. This CDR3 is 16 amino acids long. Germline V gene sequence: CDR1 MNHEY, CDR2 SVGEGT. The V gene end was trimmed by 1 base and the J gene end by 4 bases; junction bases not matched to a gene: 9.

V gene TRBV18 combines with J gene TRBJ1-4; 9 bases are a match to TRBD1. The V gene end was trimmed by 5 bases and the J gene end by 11 bases; junction bases not matched to a gene: 9. The CDR3 length is 14 residues. The V gene's germline CDR1 is KGHSH and CDR2 LQKENI. The CDR3, as DNA: TGTGCCAGCTCAGAGCCGGGACAGGGAAGGAAACTGTTTTTT. It is translated as CASSEPGQGRKLFF. The full variable domain, its missing parts supplied by reference TRBV18 and TRBJ1-4, is NAGVMQNPRHLVRRRGQEARLRCSPMKGHSHVYWYRQLPEEGLKFMVYLQKENIIDESGMPKERFSAEFPKEGPSILRIQQVVRGDSAAYFCASSEPGQGRKLFFGSGTQLSVL.